The clone carrying this T cell receptor (beta chain) was counted at least ten times. The junction differs from germline at one of its ends, possibly a read error. This specimen comes from a study of neurological immune-mediated disorders. Time point meaning: technical triplicate 2. Each CDR3 protein gets one entry after TCRdb re-called the 5' RACE reads with MiXCR. The sample holds more than 30,000 distinct CDR3 sequences; approximately 12% are singletons and the top ten take more than 4.5%. Input material: CD4+ T cells from blood. This receptor was taken from a female donor with HTLV-1-associated myelopathy (HAM/TSP).

The CDR3 DNA is TGTGCTAGCAGCGTCAGGGTAAACACTGAAGCTTTCTTT. This encodes CASSVRVNTEAFF. The genes are TRBV7-7 and TRBJ1-1; D is possibly TRBD1 (5 bases). This CDR3 has 13 residues. Germline V gene data show CDR1 as SSHAT and CDR2 as FNYEAQ (reference sequence).